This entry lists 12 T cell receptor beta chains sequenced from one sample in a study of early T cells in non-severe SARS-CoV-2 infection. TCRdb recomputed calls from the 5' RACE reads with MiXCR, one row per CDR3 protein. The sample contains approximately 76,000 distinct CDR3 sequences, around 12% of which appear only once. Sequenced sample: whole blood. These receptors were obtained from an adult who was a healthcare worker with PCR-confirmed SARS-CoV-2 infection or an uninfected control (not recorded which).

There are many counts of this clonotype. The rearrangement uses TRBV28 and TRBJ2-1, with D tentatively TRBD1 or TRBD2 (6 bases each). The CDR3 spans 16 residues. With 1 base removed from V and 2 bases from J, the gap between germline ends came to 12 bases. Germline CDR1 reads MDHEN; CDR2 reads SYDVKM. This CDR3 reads CASSLSWRDTYNEQFF. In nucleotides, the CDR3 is TGTGCCAGCAGTTTATCCTGGCGGGACACCTACAATGAGCAGTTCTTC. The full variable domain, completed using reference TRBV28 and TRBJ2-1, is DVKVTQSSRYLVKRTGEKVFLECVQDMDHENMFWYRQDPGLGLRLIYFSYDVKMKEKGDIPEGYSVSREKKERFSLILESASTNQTSMYLCASSLSWRDTYNEQFFGPGTRLTVL.

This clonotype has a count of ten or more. CDR3: CASSSRVRGANVLTF. The DNA of the CDR3 is TGTGCCAGCAGTTCCCGCGTGAGAGGGGCCAACGTCCTGACTTTC. This sequence joins TRBV28 and TRBJ2-6; D not certain. Trimming pared 4 bases from V and 4 bases from J, leaving 11 bases between. This CDR3 contains 15 residues. Germline V gene data show CDR1 as MDHEN and CDR2 as SYDVKM.

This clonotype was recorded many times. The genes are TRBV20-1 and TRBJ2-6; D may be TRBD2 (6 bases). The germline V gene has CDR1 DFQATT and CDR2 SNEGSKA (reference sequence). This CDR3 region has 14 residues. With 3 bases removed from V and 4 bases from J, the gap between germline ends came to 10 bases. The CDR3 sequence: CSARGTPGANVLTF. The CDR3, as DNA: TGCAGTGCTAGGGGGACTCCAGGGGCCAACGTCCTGACTTTC.

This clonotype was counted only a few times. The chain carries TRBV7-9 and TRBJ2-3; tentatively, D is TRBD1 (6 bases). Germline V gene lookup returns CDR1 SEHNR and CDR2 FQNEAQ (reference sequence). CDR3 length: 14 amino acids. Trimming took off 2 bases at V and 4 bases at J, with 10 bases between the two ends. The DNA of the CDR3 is TGTGCCAGCAGCTTAAACAGGGCGGCAGATACGCAGTATTTT. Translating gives CASSLNRAADTQYF.

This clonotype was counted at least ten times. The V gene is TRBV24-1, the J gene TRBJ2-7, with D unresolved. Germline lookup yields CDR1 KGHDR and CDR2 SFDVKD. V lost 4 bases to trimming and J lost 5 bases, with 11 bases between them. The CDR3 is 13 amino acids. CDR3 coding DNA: TGTGCCACCAGTGAGAGTGGAAGGGACGAGCAGTACTTC. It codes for CATSESGRDEQYF.

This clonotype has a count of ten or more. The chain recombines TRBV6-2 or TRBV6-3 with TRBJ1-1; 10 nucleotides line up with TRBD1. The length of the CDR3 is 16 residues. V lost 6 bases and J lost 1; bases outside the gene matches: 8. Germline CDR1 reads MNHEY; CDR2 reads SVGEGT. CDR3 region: CASRPGTGEKNTEAFF. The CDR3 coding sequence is TGTGCCAGCAGACCCGGGACAGGGGAGAAGAACACTGAAGCTTTCTTT.

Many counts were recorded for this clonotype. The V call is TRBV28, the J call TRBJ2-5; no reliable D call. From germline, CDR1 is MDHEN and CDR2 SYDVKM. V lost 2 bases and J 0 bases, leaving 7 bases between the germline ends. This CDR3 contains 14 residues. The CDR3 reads CASSLMENQETQYF. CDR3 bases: TGTGCCAGCAGTTTAATGGAGAACCAAGAGACCCAGTACTTC.

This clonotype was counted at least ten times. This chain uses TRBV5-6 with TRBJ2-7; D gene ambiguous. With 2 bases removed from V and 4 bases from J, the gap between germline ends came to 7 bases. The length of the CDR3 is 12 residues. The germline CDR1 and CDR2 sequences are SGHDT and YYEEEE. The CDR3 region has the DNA TGTGCCAGCAGCTTCGTAGGGTACGAGCAGTACTTC. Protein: CASSFVGYEQYF.

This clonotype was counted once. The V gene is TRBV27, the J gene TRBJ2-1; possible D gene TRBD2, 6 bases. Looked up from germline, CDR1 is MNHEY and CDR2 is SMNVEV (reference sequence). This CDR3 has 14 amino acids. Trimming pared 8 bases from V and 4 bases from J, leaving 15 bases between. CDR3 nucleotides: TGTGCCAGCTGGCAGGGACTTTTATACAATGAGCAGTTCTTC. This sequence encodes CASWQGLLYNEQFF.

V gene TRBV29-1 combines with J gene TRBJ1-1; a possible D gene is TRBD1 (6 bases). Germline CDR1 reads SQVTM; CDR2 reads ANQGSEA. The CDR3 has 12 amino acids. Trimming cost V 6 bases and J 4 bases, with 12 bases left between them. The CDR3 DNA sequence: TGCAGCGTGTACAGGGTGGGCACTGAAGCTTTCTTT. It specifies CSVYRVGTEAFF.

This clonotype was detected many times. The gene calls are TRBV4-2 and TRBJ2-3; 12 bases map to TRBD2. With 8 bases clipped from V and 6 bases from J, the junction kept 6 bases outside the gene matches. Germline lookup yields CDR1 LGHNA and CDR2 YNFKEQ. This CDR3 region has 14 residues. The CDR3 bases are TGTGCCAGCGCACTAGCGGGGGGTTCGGATACGCAGTATTTT. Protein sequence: CASALAGGSDTQYF.

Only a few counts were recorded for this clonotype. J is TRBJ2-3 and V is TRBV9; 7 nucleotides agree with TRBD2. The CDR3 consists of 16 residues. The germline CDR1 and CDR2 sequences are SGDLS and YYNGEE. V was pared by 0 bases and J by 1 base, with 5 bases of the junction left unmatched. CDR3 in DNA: TGTGCCAGCAGCGTAGTCGGGGCGGGGGGCACAGATACGCAGTATTTT. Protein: CASSVVGAGGTDTQYF.